This TCR beta chain is from a study of regulatory T cells in long-lasting Graves disease. Libraries of TCR beta came from iRepertoire HTBI primers plus Arm-PCR of CDR3 regions. MiXCR was run by TCRdb on the multiplex PCR reads, yielding one entry per CDR3 protein. The sample lists hundreds of thousands of distinct CDR3 sequences, roughly 15% seen once, with 25% in the top ten. This CDR3 comprises 15 residues. Trimming removed 5 bases at V and 2 bases at J, with 16 bases between. The table lists this clonotype with many counts. The time point was: newly diagnosed GD, antithyroid drugs for less than 3 months. Researchers made the TCR library from RNA that was extracted from PBMCs. These data were also reused for a study on T cells in Graves' hyperthyroidism and ophthalmopathy. From that study: Stable hyperthyroidism and ophthalmopathy were separated using 13 V-J signatures.

This TCR derives from a woman aged 35-65 years with Graves disease. Here the sequenced sample was peripheral blood mononuclear cells (PBMCs), taken at new diagnosis, from a patient treated with antithyroid drugs. This sequence joins TRBV12-3 or TRBV12-4 and TRBJ2-7; D possibly corresponds to TRBD1 (5 bases). CDR3 region: CASSPPSGIPYEQYF. The CDR3 nucleotides are TGTGCCAGCAGTCCCCCGTCAGGGATCCCCTACGAGCAGTACTTC.